This T cell receptor (beta chain) originates from a study of Ad26.COV2.S vaccination and SARS-CoV-2 variants. Study overall: Dosing was one shot or two shots 56 days apart. Whole-study findings and limits: An underestimation of total T cell responses may have resulted from the TCR breadth and depth analyses. Breadth, reportedly substantial, characterized the spike-specific CD8+ and CD4+ T cell responses after vaccination.

The treatment here: 15 to 20 received Ad26.COV2.S at low or high dose, single or two shots; roughly five received placebo; per-sample allocation not given. The study sampled participants on day 63 after the first vaccine or placebo injection. Concerning this clone itself: Antigen specificity is unknown.

CDR1 is SGHTA and CDR2 is FQGNSA in the germline V gene. CDR3 length equals 14 residues. Trimming at V came to 5 bases and at J to 7 bases, leaving 4 bases not matched to a gene. Method: immunoSEQ multiplex PCR; TCRdb's copy keeps in-frame clones and lacks some. Of about 350,000 clones detected, approximately 90% appear once; the ten largest clones hold roughly 4.8%. V and J are TRBV7-2 and TRBJ1-6; TRBD1 matches at 8 bases. The clonotype was recovered from a person aged 18 to 65 who received the Ad26.COV2.S COVID-19 vaccine or a placebo. The source was peripheral blood, collected in a trial of Ad26.COV2.S vaccine versus placebo. The CDR3 DNA reads TGTGCCAGCAGCCCAGACAGGGGAAATTCACCCCTCCACTTT. Its translation: CASSPDRGNSPLHF.